This T cell receptor beta chain derives from a study of radiotherapy plus CTLA-4 blockade in lung cancer. Looking at the study overall: Disease control was achieved by just over 30% of patients, and objective responses by about 19%.

The CDR3 contains 15 residues. V dropped 0 bases and J dropped 6 bases, with 14 bases sitting between them. The germline V gene has CDR1 KGHSH and CDR2 LQKENI. The assay was immunoSEQ multiplex PCR, and TCRdb's table has in-frame clones only and misses some. This table holds 50,000 to 60,000 clones, approximately 79% found once. V and J are TRBV18 and TRBJ1-2; possibly TRBD1 for D (6 bases). The source of this sequence is a human donor with non-small cell lung cancer who had a complete response to radiotherapy plus ipilimumab. The sample was peripheral blood, taken from a patient treated with radiotherapy plus ipilimumab. The CDR3 protein is CASSPPTRQVHGYTF. CDR3 sequence (DNA): TGTGCCAGCTCACCACCGACGAGACAGGTTCATGGCTACACCTTC.